The source of this TCR beta chain is a study of shared clonotypes between healthy human individuals. Looking at the study overall: Per-donor plates numbered three CD4 naive, three CD4 memory, two CD8 naive and one CD8 memory. The study's findings and limits: Between a handful of donors, naive CD4 clonotypes were shared at a level of around 5.2%.

The material for each subset, its genomic DNA, was split evenly across several immunoSEQ plates. Authors' methods: There were no quality scores in the junction-only immunoSEQ sequences, so filtering differed. Assay: immunoSEQ multiplex PCR; the TCRdb copy retains only in-frame clones and omits some. From that table come the V and J calls and clone size; the DNA was used to work out D and trimming. The sample lists a few hundred thousand clones, approximately 97% occurring once. With regard to this clone: Antigen unknown.

CDR1 is LNHDA, CDR2 SQIVND, per germline (reference sequence). The CDR3 contains 15 residues. V was pared by 5 bases and J by 4 bases, with 17 bases between. The origin of this receptor is a woman in her twenties or thirties in good health. Sequencing was performed on naive CD4+ T cells sorted from blood. Subset reported: CD45RA+ positively selected. V usage is TRBV19 and J usage is TRBJ1-2; perhaps TRBD1 as D (5 bases). CDR3 in amino acids: CASSSPGRAIYGYTF. CDR3 DNA: TGTGCCAGTAGTTCGCCGGGACGGGCGATCTATGGCTACACCTTC.